The 21 T cell receptor beta chains in this list originate from one sample, sequenced in a study of blood T cells in healthy people across ages (dated by TCRdb to 2013 to 2016). The protocol used for the library was 5' RACE. The sequencing machine was an Illumina HiSeq 2500. A second PCR of about 6 to 12 cycles was run with a J-beta primer mix and a sample-barcoded 5' primer. The public reads were run again by TCRdb, first through fastp at Q25 and then through MiXCR, and only productive beta chains were kept. Identical CDR3 protein sequences are pooled into one entry, listed with their most common genes and DNA. A total of roughly 500,000 distinct CDR3 sequences appear in this sample, about 25% of them only once. Approximately 17% of the sample is in the top ten clones. Sequenced: blood. These receptors all come from a woman aged 70-85 years in good health.

The rearrangement joins TRBV12-3 or TRBV12-4 to TRBJ1-3; TRBD1 is a possible D gene (6 bases). V gave up 3 bases and J gave up 0 bases, with 12 bases separating them. This CDR3 comprises 16 residues. In nucleotides, the CDR3 is TGTGCCAGCAGTTTCGGACAGTGGATCTCTGGAAACACCATATATTTT. As protein: CASSFGQWISGNTIYF.

This sequence joins TRBV2 and TRBJ2-3; 9 bases are a match to TRBD2. The CDR3 sequence is 16 residues long. V shed 2 bases and J 2 bases; nucleotides not matched to a gene: 5. Per the germline V gene, CDR1 is SNHLY and CDR2 is FYNNEI. The CDR3 sequence is CASSERAGGNTDTQYF. In nucleotides, the CDR3 is TGTGCCAGCAGTGAACGGGCGGGGGGGAACACAGATACGCAGTATTTT.

This clonotype was seen at least ten times. This chain links TRBV24-1 with TRBJ2-7; a possible D gene is TRBD1 (6 bases). The V and J ends lost 8 bases and 0 bases respectively, with 10 bases between them. Germline loops: CDR1 KGHDR, CDR2 SFDVKD. This CDR3 has 13 amino acids. DNA for the CDR3: TGTGCCACCATCGACAGGCGCTCCTACGAGCAGTACTTC. This encodes CATIDRRSYEQYF.

This clonotype was picked up a small number of times. One end of the junction fails to match germline, which may point to a read error. This chain links TRBV6-2 or TRBV6-3 with TRBJ2-4; D may be TRBD2 (6 bases). CDR1 and CDR2 from the germline V gene are MNHEY and SVGEGT. This CDR3 has 15 residues. DNA of the CDR3: TGCGCCAGCAGCCCCCGGCGGGGAGCCAAAAACATTCAGTACTTC. As protein: CASSPRRGAKNIQYF.

This clonotype was counted many times. V gene TRBV12-3 or TRBV12-4 combines with J gene TRBJ2-5; D ambiguous. V was cut by 5 bases and J by 8 bases, with 15 bases left in between. CDR3 size: 13 residues. The CDR3 region has the DNA TGTGCCAGCAGTCCCAGTTCCCGTGCCACCCAGTACTTC. Amino acids: CASSPSSRATQYF.

This clonotype was seen more than once but under ten times. This sequence joins TRBV18 and TRBJ2-5; 7 bases agree with TRBD2. The J call is in doubt because the DNA end fits TRBJ2-7 better. The CDR3 spans 14 residues. Germline V gene data show CDR1 as KGHSH and CDR2 as LQKENI. The CDR3 DNA is TGTGCCAGCTCACCACAGAGGGAGGGGTACGAGCAGTACTTC. Its protein is CASSPQREGYEQYF.

This chain uses TRBV29-1 with TRBJ2-7; TRBD2 aligns across 8 bases. V shed 0 bases, J shed 5 bases, and the junction held 6 bases outside the gene matches. Germline V gene data show CDR1 as SQVTM and CDR2 as ANQGSEA. The CDR3 consists of 14 residues. The CDR3 DNA sequence: TGCAGCGTTGAAGAAACTAGCGGAGTTGACGAGCAGTACTTC. Translated: CSVEETSGVDEQYF.

The chain uses TRBV12-3 or TRBV12-4 and TRBJ2-3; D gene uncertain. This CDR3 region has 13 residues. V lost 1 base to trimming and J lost 4 bases, with 6 bases between them. CDR3 nucleotide sequence: TGTGCCAGCAGTTTAGTAAAGGCAGATACGCAGTATTTT. Amino acid sequence: CASSLVKADTQYF.

Only a few counts were recorded for this clonotype. The chain joins TRBV12-3 or TRBV12-4 to TRBJ2-5, with TRBD2 as a possible D gene (5 bases). Trimming removed 6 bases at V and 4 bases at J, with 12 bases between. The CDR3 contains 13 residues. The CDR3 protein is CASRYGESETQYF. DNA of the CDR3: TGTGCCAGCAGGTACGGGGAATCAGAGACCCAGTACTTC.

This clonotype has a handful of counts. V gene TRBV28 combines with J gene TRBJ1-1; a possible D gene is TRBD1 (5 bases). Trimming removed 2 bases at V and 11 bases at J, with 12 bases between. Germline V gene data show CDR1 as MDHEN and CDR2 as SYDVKM. This CDR3 spans 12 amino acids. The CDR3 bases are TGTGCCAGCAGTTTAGGACATTTCGGGGCTTTCTTT. Amino acids: CASSLGHFGAFF. Looking up the rest from reference TRBV28 and TRBJ1-1 gives the full variable domain: DVKVTQSSRYLVKRTGEKVFLECVQDMDHENMFWYRQDPGLGLRLIYFSYDVKMKEKGDIPEGYSVSREKKERFSLILESASTNQTSMYLCASSLGHFGAFFGQGTRLTVV.

V and J are TRBV6-5 and TRBJ1-1; a weak D match, TRBD1 (6 bases). Germline V CDR1 and CDR2: MNHEY, SVGAGI. CDR3 length: 14 residues. Trimming stripped 5 bases from V and 6 bases from J, with 16 bases between. The CDR3 loop reads CASSGTFGGAEAFF. In DNA form, the CDR3 reads TGTGCCAGCAGTGGGACATTCGGGGGGGCTGAAGCTTTCTTT.

Details on this clonotype: A much larger clone lies a single base off, so this may be a read error. V and J are TRBV7-2 and TRBJ2-5, with D perhaps TRBD1 or TRBD2 (5 bases each). In germline, CDR1 is SGHTA, CDR2 FQGNSA. V dropped 3 bases and J dropped 7 bases, with 6 bases sitting between them. This CDR3 is 11 amino acids long. The CDR3 reads CASSFGATQYF. The CDR3 DNA is TGTGCCAGCAGCTTCGGGGCGACCCAGTACTTC.

This clonotype was seen only a few times. The rearrangement joins TRBV29-1 to TRBJ1-2, with D possibly matching TRBD1 (6 bases). Germline CDR1 and CDR2: SQVTM and ANQGSEA. This CDR3 region has 13 residues. With 7 bases removed from V and 0 bases from J, the gap between germline ends came to 12 bases. The CDR3 DNA reads TGCAGCGCCCGGGACAACTCTAACTATGGCTACACCTTC. Amino acids: CSARDNSNYGYTF.

V usage is TRBV19 and J usage is TRBJ2-5, with D tentatively TRBD2 (5 bases). The V and J ends lost 10 bases and 5 bases respectively, with 11 bases between them. The CDR3 is 11 residues long. Germline CDR1 is LNHDA and CDR2 is SQIVND (reference sequence). Here the CDR3 DNA reads TGTGCCACGAGGGAAGGGGAGACCCAGTACTTC. Translated: CATREGETQYF.

The chain has TRBV5-5 and TRBJ2-3, with a tentative D call TRBD1 (5 bases). There are 14 residues in the CDR3. Germline V gene data show CDR1 as SGHKS and CDR2 as YYEKEE (reference sequence). Between the trimmed V and J ends, which lost 4 bases and 2 bases, there was a span of 11 bases. The CDR3 reads CASSRDRITDTQYF. CDR3 DNA: TGTGCCAGCAGCCGAGACAGAATCACAGATACGCAGTATTTT. The full variable domain, rest sourced from reference TRBV5-5 and TRBJ2-3, is DAGVTQSPTHLIKTRGQQVTLRCSPISGHKSVSWYQQVLGQGPQFIFQYYEKEERGRGNFPDRFSARQFPNYSSELNVNALLLGDSALYLCASSRDRITDTQYFGPGTRLTVL.

In DNA, the CDR3 is TGCAGCGCCGGACAGGGCCAGCAATCCTACGAGCAGTACTTC. Translated, it gives CSAGQGQQSYEQYF. The genes are TRBV29-1 and TRBJ2-5, with TRBD1 matching over 8 bases. With the DNA end fitting TRBJ2-7 better, the J assignment may be wrong. CDR3 size: 14 residues. Looked up from germline, CDR1 is SQVTM and CDR2 is ANQGSEA.

This clonotype was seen a handful of times. The V gene is TRBV20-1, the J gene TRBJ1-3; perhaps TRBD1 as D (6 bases). This CDR3 has 15 residues. The germline V gene has CDR1 DFQATT and CDR2 SNEGSKA (reference sequence). Trimming stripped 1 base from V and 1 base from J, with 11 bases between. The CDR3 nucleotides are TGCAGTGCTAGAGTGACAGGCGCTTCTGGAAACACCATATATTTT. It is translated as CSARVTGASGNTIYF.

This clonotype was detected only a few times. The chain links TRBV6-1 to TRBJ1-1; D may be TRBD1 (6 bases). The V end was cut by 1 base, the J end by 1 base, with 10 bases between. Germline CDR1 MNHNS, CDR2 SASEGT. This CDR3 region has 15 residues. The CDR3 DNA sequence: TGTGCCAGCAGTGAAGTCCGGACAGCGAACACTGAAGCTTTCTTT. Residues: CASSEVRTANTEAFF.

This clonotype was found a few times. The CDR3 sequence: CASRRGTGAGEKLFF. The DNA for the CDR3 is TGTGCCAGCAGACGAGGGACAGGGGCGGGTGAAAAACTGTTTTTT. The chain joins TRBV7-2 to TRBJ1-4; 10 bases match TRBD1. Germline loops: CDR1 SGHTA, CDR2 FQGNSA. The CDR3 runs 15 residues. Trimming cost V 6 bases and J 7 bases; bases outside gene matches: 8.

This clonotype was seen a handful of times. J is TRBJ2-5 and V is TRBV29-1, with D uncertain. The germline V and J ends were trimmed by 6 bases and 2 bases, with 13 bases remaining between them. CDR1 and CDR2 (germline): SQVTM, ANQGSEA. This CDR3 has 13 residues. The CDR3 here is CSVEPGPQETQYF. The CDR3 DNA is TGCAGCGTCGAACCGGGTCCTCAAGAGACCCAGTACTTC.

The chain couples TRBV6-5 to TRBJ1-5; maybe TRBD1 (5 bases). CDR3 length: 15 amino acids. The germline V gene encodes CDR1 MNHEY and CDR2 SVGAGI. Between the trimmed V and J ends, which lost 4 bases and 0 bases, there was a span of 10 bases. The CDR3, as DNA: TGTGCCAGCAGTTCCAGGGCGACTAGCAATCAGCCCCAGCATTTT. Protein sequence: CASSSRATSNQPQHF.